This entry concerns a single TCR beta chain. Its target is not known. An amount of RNA that ranged from roughly 0.5 to 1 ug was reverse transcribed with random hexamers. TCRdb reprocessed the immunoSEQ multiplex PCR reads via MiXCR and lists one record per CDR3 protein. The table shows 90,000 to 150,000 distinct CDR3 sequences, with about 92% occurring only once. Relapsing-remitting disease, either stable or active, was present in the multiple sclerosis controls, who were treatment-naive patients. The data stem from a study of CD8 T cells in Susac syndrome. Findings and limits, study-wide: The study recognized that its TCR sequencing and HLA analysis covered a relatively small number of individuals.

CDR1 is MNHNS and CDR2 is SASEGT in the germline V gene. The V gene lost 6 bases and the J gene lost 0 bases, with 21 bases spanning the gap. The CDR3 has 17 amino acids. The sequenced sample was CD4+ T cells from PBMCs. This TCR was sampled from a human donor with multiple sclerosis. The genes are TRBV6-1 and TRBJ2-7; D gene ambiguous. CDR3: CASSLSYSRISSYEQYF. The CDR3 DNA sequence: TGTGCCAGCAGCCTGTCTTACAGTCGTATAAGCTCCTACGAGCAGTACTTC.